This T cell receptor (beta chain) emerged from a study of T cell responses to AZD1222 COVID-19 vaccine. Method: immunoSEQ multiplex PCR; TCRdb's copy keeps in-frame clones and lacks some. The repertoire includes more than 150,000 clones, 94% of them detected once, and roughly 1.7% sits in the top ten. The sample was peripheral blood, taken 28 days after the second AZD1222 dose. The receptor was derived from an adult who received the AZD1222 COVID-19 vaccine.

The CDR3: CASSVDWTSSYEQYF. The DNA of the CDR3 is TGTGCCAGCAGCGTAGATTGGACTAGCTCGTACGAGCAGTACTTC. V gene TRBV9 combines with J gene TRBJ2-7; 8 bases match TRBD2. Germline V gene data show CDR1 as SGDLS and CDR2 as YYNGEE. V trimming: 0 bases; J trimming: 4 bases; junction bases outside the gene matches: 6. This CDR3 has 15 residues.